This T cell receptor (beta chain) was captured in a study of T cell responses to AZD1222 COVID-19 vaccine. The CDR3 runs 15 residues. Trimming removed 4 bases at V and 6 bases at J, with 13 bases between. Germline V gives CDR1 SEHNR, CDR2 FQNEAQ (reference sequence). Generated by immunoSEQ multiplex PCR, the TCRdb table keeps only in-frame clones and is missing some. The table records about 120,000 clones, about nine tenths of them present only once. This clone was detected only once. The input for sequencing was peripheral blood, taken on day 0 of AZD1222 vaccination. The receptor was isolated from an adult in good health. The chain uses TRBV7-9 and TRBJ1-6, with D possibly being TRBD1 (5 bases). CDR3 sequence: CASSSTRDGNSPLHF. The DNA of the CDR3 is TGTGCCAGCAGCTCGACCCGGGACGGTAATTCACCCCTCCACTTT.